These 13 T cell receptor beta chains share one sample of origin, sequenced in a study of cytomegalovirus exposure and HLA in healthy donors. The PCR had 60 Vbeta and 13 Jbeta primers. Sequencing used immunoSEQ multiplex PCR; TCRdb keeps in-frame clones, though not all of them. This sample has tens of thousands of clones; more than 70% occur once, and the top ten carry about 2.2%. Sample: PBMCs. The receptors stem from a man aged 35 to 55 in good health and CMV-seronegative.

J is TRBJ1-2 and V is TRBV6-1; D unresolved. CDR3 length: 14 residues. V was trimmed by 2 bases and J by 4 bases, leaving 11 bases between them. Germline V gene lookup returns CDR1 MNHNS and CDR2 SASEGT. The DNA of the CDR3 is TGTGCCAGCAGTGAATACAAGGAGGGCTATGGCTACACCTTC. Translating gives CASSEYKEGYGYTF.

This clone was observed a few times. V and J are TRBV6-6 and TRBJ1-3; D is undetermined. In germline, CDR1 is MNHNY, CDR2 SVGAGI (reference sequence). The CDR3 totals 15 residues. The germline V and J ends were trimmed by 7 bases and 3 bases, with 16 bases remaining between them. Here the CDR3 DNA reads TGTGCCAGCACCTATTCAGACACCAATGGAAACACCATATATTTT. This codes for CASTYSDTNGNTIYF.

The gene calls are TRBV11-3 and TRBJ1-3; tentatively, D is TRBD1 (5 bases). The CDR3 is 17 residues long. Germline-derived CDR1 and CDR2 are SGHNT and YENEEA. Trimming left V 5 bases short and J 0 bases short, with 17 bases between. The CDR3 DNA is TGTGCCAGCAGCCGCCTCAGGGAAGTTAACTCTGGAAACACCATATATTTT. Translation: CASSRLREVNSGNTIYF.

The rearrangement joins TRBV28 to TRBJ2-3, with a weak D call TRBD2 (6 bases). The CDR3 spans 17 residues. CDR1 and CDR2 from the germline V gene are MDHEN and SYDVKM. V gave up 6 bases and J gave up 1 base, with 20 bases separating them. The chain's CDR3 is CASSIGSMTRRTDTQYF. In nucleotides, the CDR3 is TGTGCCAGCAGCATTGGGTCGATGACTAGGCGCACAGATACGCAGTATTTT.

This clone was detected once. V usage is TRBV27 and J usage is TRBJ1-3; D remains ambiguous. Trimming took off 5 bases at V and 0 bases at J, with 8 bases between the two ends. Looked up from germline, CDR1 is MNHEY and CDR2 is SMNVEV (reference sequence). The CDR3 runs 14 residues. CDR3 DNA: TGTGCCAGCAGTACAGCAAACTCTGGAAACACCATATATTTT. It encodes CASSTANSGNTIYF.

In this sample, this clone turned up once. The V and J genes are TRBV9 and TRBJ2-1, with 7 bases that match TRBD2. Germline loops: CDR1 SGDLS, CDR2 YYNGEE. V gave up 3 bases and J gave up 9 bases; unmatched junction bases: 6. The CDR3 consists of 13 residues. DNA for the CDR3: TGTGCCAGCAGCGGGGGGGGACTTGTTGAGCAGTTCTTC. Translating gives CASSGGGLVEQFF.

By its share, this clone is medium-sized (0.01 to 0.1%). This rearrangement joins TRBV28 to TRBJ1-1; no reliable D call. Germline V lookup: CDR1 MDHEN, CDR2 SYDVKM. The V and J ends lost 7 bases and 0 bases respectively, with 3 bases between them. This CDR3 is built from 11 residues. CDR3 sequence (DNA): TGTGCCAGCATAATGAACACTGAAGCTTTCTTT. Translation gives CASIMNTEAFF.

In regard to this clone: The junction departs from germline at one end; a sequencing error may be responsible. J is TRBJ2-3 and V is TRBV5-1; the D gene is possibly TRBD2 (5 bases). CDR3 length: 14 amino acids. The germline CDR1 and CDR2 sequences are SGHRS and YFSETQ. CDR3 protein: CASSLVSSRDTQYF. In nucleotides, the CDR3 is TGCGCCAGCAGCTTGGTGTCTAGCAGAGATACGCAGTATTTT. The variable domain in full, completed from reference TRBV5-1 and TRBJ2-3, reads KAGVTQTPRYLIKTRGQQVTLSCSPISGHRSVSWYQQTPGQGLQFLFEYFSETQRNKGNFPGRFSGRQFSNSRSEMNVSTLELGDSALYLCASSLVSSRDTQYFGPGTRLTVL.

This chain connects TRBV5-1 to TRBJ2-5; D remains ambiguous. Germline V gene sequence: CDR1 SGHRS, CDR2 YFSETQ. V lost 3 bases and J lost 4, with 7 bases in between. This CDR3 spans 12 amino acids. Written as DNA, the CDR3 is TGCGCCAGCAGCTCGCTAGGAGAGACCCAGTACTTC. Translated, it gives CASSSLGETQYF.

This chain links TRBV5-6 with TRBJ1-5; 7 nucleotides agree with TRBD1. V shed 0 bases, J shed 2 bases, and the junction held 2 bases outside the gene matches. The V gene's germline CDR1 is SGHDT and CDR2 YYEEEE. The length of the CDR3 is 15 residues. CDR3 in amino acids: CASSLGGTGNQPQHF. In DNA form, the CDR3 reads TGTGCCAGCAGCTTGGGTGGGACAGGCAATCAGCCCCAGCATTTT. The full variable domain, its missing parts supplied by reference TRBV5-6 and TRBJ1-5, is DAGVTQSPTHLIKTRGQQVTLRCSPKSGHDTVSWYQQALGQGPQFIFQYYEEEERQRGNFPDRFSGHQFPNYSSELNVNALLLGDSALYLCASSLGGTGNQPQHFGDGTRLSIL.

This clone was found once. The chain is built from TRBV19 and TRBJ1-5; D is unclear. V lost 0 bases to trimming and J lost 4 bases, with 7 bases between them. Germline values: CDR1 LNHDA, CDR2 SQIVND (reference sequence). The CDR3 has 14 residues. CDR3: CASSIDRINQPQHF. CDR3 nucleotide sequence: TGTGCCAGTAGTATAGACAGGATTAATCAGCCCCAGCATTTT.

This chain connects TRBV27 to TRBJ2-7; weak D call: TRBD1 (5 bases). The length of the CDR3 is 14 residues. With 2 bases removed from V and 1 base from J, the gap between germline ends came to 9 bases. The germline V gene encodes CDR1 MNHEY and CDR2 SMNVEV (reference sequence). CDR3 bases: TGTGCCAGCAGTTTAAGACAGACTTCCTACGAGCAGTACTTC. This codes for CASSLRQTSYEQYF.

This chain uses TRBV29-1 with TRBJ2-3, with D tentatively TRBD1 (7 bases). Germline V lookup: CDR1 SQVTM, CDR2 ANQGSEA. Trimming shortened V by 7 bases and J by 0 bases, and 17 bases separated the two germline ends. This CDR3 spans 15 amino acids. Here the CDR3 reads CSASPGGTSTDTQYF. DNA of the CDR3: TGCAGCGCGAGCCCAGGGGGGACTAGCACAGATACGCAGTATTTT.